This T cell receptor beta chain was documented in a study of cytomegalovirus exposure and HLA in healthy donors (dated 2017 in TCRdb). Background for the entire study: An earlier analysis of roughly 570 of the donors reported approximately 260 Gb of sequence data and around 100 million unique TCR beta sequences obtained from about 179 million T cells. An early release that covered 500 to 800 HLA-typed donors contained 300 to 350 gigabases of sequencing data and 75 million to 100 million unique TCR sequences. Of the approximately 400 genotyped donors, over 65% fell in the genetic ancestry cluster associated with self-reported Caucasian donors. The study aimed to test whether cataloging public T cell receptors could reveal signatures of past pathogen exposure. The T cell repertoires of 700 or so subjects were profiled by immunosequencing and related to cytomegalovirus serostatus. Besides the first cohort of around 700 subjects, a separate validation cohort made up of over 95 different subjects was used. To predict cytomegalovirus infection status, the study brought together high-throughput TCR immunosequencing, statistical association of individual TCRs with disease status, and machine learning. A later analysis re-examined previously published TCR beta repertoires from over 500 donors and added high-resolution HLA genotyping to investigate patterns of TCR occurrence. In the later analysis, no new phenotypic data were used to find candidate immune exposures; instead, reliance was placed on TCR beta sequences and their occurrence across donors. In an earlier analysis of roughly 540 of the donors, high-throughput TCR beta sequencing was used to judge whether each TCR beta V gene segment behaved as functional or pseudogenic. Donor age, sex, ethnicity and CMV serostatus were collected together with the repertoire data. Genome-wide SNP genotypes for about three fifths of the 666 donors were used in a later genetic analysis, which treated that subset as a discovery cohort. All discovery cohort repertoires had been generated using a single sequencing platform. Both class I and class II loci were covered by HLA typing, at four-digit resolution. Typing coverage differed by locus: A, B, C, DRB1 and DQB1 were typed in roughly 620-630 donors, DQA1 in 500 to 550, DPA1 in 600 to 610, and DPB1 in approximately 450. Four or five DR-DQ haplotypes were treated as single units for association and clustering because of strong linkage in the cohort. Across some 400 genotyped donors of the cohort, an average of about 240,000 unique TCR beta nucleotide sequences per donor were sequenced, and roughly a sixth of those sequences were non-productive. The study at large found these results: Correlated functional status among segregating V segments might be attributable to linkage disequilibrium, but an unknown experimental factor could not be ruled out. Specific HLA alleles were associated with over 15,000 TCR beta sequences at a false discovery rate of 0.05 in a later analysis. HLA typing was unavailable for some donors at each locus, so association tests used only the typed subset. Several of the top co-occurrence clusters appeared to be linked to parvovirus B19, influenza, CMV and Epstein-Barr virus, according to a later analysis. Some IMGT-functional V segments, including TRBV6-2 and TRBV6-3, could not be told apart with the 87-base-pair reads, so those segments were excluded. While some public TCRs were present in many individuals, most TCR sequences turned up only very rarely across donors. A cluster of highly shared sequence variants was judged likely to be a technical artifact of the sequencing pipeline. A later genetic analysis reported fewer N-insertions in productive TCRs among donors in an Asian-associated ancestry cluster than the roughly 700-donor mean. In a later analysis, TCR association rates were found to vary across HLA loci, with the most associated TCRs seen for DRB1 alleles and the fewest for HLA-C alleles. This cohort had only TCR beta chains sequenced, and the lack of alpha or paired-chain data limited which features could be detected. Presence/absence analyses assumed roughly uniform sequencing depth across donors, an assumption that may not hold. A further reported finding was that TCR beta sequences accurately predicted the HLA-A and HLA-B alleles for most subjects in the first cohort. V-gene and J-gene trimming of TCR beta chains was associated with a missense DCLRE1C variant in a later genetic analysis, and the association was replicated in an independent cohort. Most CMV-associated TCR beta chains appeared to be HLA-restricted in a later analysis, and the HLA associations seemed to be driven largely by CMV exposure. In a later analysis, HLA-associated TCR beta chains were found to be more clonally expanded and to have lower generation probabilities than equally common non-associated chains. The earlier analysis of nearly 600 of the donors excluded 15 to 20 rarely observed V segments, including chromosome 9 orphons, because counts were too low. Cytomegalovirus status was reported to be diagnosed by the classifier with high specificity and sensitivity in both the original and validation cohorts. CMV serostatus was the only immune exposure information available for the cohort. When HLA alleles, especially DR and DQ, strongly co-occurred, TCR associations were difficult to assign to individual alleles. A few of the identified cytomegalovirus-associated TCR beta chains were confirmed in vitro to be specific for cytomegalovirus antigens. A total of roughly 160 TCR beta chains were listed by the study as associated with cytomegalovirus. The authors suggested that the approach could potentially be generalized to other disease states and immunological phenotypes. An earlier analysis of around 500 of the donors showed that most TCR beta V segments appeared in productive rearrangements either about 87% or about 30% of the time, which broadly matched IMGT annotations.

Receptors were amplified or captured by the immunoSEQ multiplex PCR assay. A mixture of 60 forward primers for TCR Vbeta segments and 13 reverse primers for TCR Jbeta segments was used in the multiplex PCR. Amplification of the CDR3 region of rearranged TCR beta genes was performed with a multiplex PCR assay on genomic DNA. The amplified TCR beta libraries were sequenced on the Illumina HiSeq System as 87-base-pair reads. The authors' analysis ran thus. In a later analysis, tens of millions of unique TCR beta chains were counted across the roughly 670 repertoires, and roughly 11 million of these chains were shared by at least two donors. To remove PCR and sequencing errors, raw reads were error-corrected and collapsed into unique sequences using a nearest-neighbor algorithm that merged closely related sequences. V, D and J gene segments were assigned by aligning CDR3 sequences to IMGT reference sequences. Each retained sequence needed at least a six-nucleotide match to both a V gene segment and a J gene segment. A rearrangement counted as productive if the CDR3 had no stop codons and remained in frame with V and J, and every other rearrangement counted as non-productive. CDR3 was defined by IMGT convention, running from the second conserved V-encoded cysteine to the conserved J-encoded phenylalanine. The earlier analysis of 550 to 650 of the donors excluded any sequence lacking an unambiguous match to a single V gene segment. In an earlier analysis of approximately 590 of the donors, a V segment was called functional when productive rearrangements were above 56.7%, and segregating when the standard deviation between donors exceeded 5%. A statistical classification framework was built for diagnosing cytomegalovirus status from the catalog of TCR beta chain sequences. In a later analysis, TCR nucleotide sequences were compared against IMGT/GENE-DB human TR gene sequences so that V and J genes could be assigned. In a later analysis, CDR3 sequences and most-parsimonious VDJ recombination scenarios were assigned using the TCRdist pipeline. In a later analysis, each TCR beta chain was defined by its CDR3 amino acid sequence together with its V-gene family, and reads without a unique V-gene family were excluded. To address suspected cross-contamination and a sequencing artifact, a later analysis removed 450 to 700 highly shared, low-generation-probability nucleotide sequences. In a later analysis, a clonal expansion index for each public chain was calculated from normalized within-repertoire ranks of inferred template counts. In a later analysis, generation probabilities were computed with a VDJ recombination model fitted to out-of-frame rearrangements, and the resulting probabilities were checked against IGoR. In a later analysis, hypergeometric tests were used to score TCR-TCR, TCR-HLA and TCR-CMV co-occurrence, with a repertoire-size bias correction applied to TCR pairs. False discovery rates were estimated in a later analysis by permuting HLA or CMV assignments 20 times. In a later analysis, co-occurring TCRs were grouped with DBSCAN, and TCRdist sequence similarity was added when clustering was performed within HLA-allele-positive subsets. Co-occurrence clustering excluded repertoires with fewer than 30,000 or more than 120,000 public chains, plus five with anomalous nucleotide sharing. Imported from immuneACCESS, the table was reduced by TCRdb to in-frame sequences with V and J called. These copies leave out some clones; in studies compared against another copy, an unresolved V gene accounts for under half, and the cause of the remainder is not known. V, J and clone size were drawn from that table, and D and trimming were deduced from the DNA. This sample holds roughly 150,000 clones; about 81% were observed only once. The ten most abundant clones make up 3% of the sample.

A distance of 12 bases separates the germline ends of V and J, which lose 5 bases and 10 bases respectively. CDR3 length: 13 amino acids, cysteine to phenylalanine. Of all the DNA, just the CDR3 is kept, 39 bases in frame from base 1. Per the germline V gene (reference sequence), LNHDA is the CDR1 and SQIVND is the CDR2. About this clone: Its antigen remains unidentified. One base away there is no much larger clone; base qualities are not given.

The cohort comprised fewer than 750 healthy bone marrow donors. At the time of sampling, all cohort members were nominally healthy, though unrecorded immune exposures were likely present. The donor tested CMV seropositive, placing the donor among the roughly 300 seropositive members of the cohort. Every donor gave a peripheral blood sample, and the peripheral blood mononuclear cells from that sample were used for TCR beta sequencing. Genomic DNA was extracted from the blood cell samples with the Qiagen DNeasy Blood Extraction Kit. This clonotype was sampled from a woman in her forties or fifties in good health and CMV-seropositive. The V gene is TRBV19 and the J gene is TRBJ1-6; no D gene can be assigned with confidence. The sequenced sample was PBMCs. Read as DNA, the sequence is TGTGCCAGTAGTCCGGGGTTGGCCTCACCCCTCCACTTT. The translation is CASSPGLASPLHF. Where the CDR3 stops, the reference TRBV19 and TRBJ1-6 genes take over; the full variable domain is DGGITQSPKYLFRKEGQNVTLSCEQNLNHDAMYWYRQDPGQGLRLIYYSQIVNDFQKGDIAEGYSVSREKKESFPLTVTSAQKNPTAFYLCASSPGLASPLHFGNGTRLTVT.